This T cell receptor beta chain came from a study of T cells expressing NK-cell markers. Whole-study context: Repertoires of TCR beta were obtained from T cells sorted as CD3+CD56+NKG2C+, CD3+CD56+NKG2C- and CD3+CD56-NKG2C+.

TCRdb reprocessed the 5' RACE reads and keeps a single row for each CDR3 protein, giving no DNA. The listing contains about 410,000 distinct CDR3 sequences. Germline CDR1 SGHDN, CDR2 FVKESK. The CDR3 covers 15 residues. The TCR sequence derives from a woman in her forties or fifties in good health. The material sequenced was blood T cells: a sorted CD56 or NKG2C T cell subset, CD4+ or CD8+ T cells, or bulk PBMC T cells (not recorded which). The chain uses TRBV14 and TRBJ2-5; TCRdb gives TRBD1 as the D gene, but with no DNA this cannot be confirmed. The CDR3 reads CASSQRAASAETQYF.